The 8 T cell receptor beta chains given below trace back to one sample, sequenced in a study of control samples from healthy donors and cancer patients. Only in-frame clones appear in the TCRdb table, and some are missing; sequencing was by immunoSEQ multiplex PCR. The table includes approximately 82,000 clones, 93% detected once. The sample consisted of PBMCs. The receptors were sampled from a woman aged 40 to 50 with lung cancer.

The chain couples TRBV9 to TRBJ1-5; no firm D call. Germline CDR1 and CDR2: SGDLS and YYNGEE. Trimming pared 0 bases from V and 2 bases from J, leaving 6 bases between. The CDR3 has 14 residues. The CDR3 loop reads CASSVGAGNQPQHF. CDR3 coding DNA: TGTGCCAGCAGCGTAGGGGCGGGCAATCAGCCCCAGCATTTT.

V usage is TRBV19 and J usage is TRBJ2-1; 9 nucleotides align to TRBD1. This CDR3 is 16 amino acids long. V shed 5 bases and J 9 bases; nucleotides not matched to a gene: 14. Germline CDR1 and CDR2: LNHDA and SQIVND (reference sequence). This CDR3 is CASSPTDRGHWGEQFF. Here the CDR3 DNA reads TGTGCCAGTAGTCCGACGGACAGGGGCCATTGGGGTGAGCAGTTCTTC.

The gene calls are TRBV12-5 and TRBJ1-3; 7 bases are a match to TRBD1. The CDR3 has 16 amino acids. The J segment lost 0 bases and the V segment lost 5 bases, leaving 7 bases of the junction unmatched. CDR1 is LGHNT and CDR2 is FRNRAP in the germline V gene. CDR3 protein: CASGPGQAISGNTIYF. DNA for the CDR3: TGTGCTAGTGGTCCTGGACAGGCGATCTCTGGAAACACCATATATTTT.

This clone was observed a few times. This chain joins TRBV24-1 and TRBJ1-3; D gene ambiguous. Per germline, CDR1 KGHDR and CDR2 SFDVKD. The germline V and J ends were trimmed by 3 bases and 4 bases, with 9 bases remaining between them. This CDR3 is built from 14 residues. Here the CDR3 DNA reads TGTGCCACCAGTGATCCCGGGTCGGGAAACACCATATATTTT. Translation: CATSDPGSGNTIYF.

The chain uses TRBV19 and TRBJ1-3, with D perhaps matching TRBD1 (6 bases). This CDR3 comprises 18 residues. V lost 5 bases and J 0 bases, leaving 20 bases between the germline ends. Germline V gene data show CDR1 as LNHDA and CDR2 as SQIVND (reference sequence). CDR3 loop: CASSLLPWGLISGNTIYF. In DNA form, the CDR3 reads TGTGCCAGTAGTCTTCTACCGTGGGGGCTAATCTCTGGAAACACCATATATTTT.

The chain joins TRBV4-1 to TRBJ1-3; 11 bases match TRBD1. CDR3 size: 16 residues. V lost 1 base to trimming and J lost 3 bases; unmatched junction nucleotides: 2. The V gene's germline CDR1 is MGHRA and CDR2 YSYEKL. DNA of the CDR3: TGCGCCAGCAGCCAAGGGACAGGGGGCCTTGGAAACACCATATATTTT. It translates to CASSQGTGGLGNTIYF.

This chain connects TRBV9 to TRBJ2-1, with D possibly being TRBD1 or TRBD2 (5 bases each). This CDR3 has 16 residues. V lost 0 bases, J lost 0 bases, and 10 bases lay in between. CDR1 is SGDLS, CDR2 YYNGEE, per germline. The CDR3, as DNA: TGTGCCAGCAGCGTAGAGGGACGGAGCTCCTACAATGAGCAGTTCTTC. Amino acid sequence: CASSVEGRSSYNEQFF.

The chain carries TRBV5-1 and TRBJ1-3, with no clear D. CDR3 length equals 16 residues. V lost 3 bases to trimming and J lost 0 bases, with 13 bases between them. Germline V gives CDR1 SGHRS, CDR2 YFSETQ. The CDR3 protein is CASSWGPESSGNTIYF. CDR3 sequence (DNA): TGCGCCAGCAGCTGGGGTCCGGAGAGCTCTGGAAACACCATATATTTT.